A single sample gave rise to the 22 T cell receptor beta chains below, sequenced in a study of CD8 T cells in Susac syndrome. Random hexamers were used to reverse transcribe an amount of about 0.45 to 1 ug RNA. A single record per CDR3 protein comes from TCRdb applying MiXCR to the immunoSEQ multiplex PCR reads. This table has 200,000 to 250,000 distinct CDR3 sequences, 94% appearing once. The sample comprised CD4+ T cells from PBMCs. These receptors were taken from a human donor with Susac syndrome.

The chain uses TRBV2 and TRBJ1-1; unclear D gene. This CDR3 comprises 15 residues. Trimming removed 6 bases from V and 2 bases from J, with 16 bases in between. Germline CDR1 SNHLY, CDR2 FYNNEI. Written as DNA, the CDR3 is TGTGCCAGCAGCCCCACGACGGTATCCAACACTGAAGCTTTCTTT. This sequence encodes CASSPTTVSNTEAFF.

In DNA form, the CDR3 reads TGTGCCAGCAGTCCCACAGGGATACGGTCCTACAATGAGCAGTTCTTC. It is translated as CASSPTGIRSYNEQFF. The J gene is TRBJ2-1, the V gene TRBV27, with a tentative D call TRBD1 (6 bases). This CDR3 is built from 16 residues. The V end was cut by 5 bases, the J end by 1 base, with 15 bases between. Germline CDR1 is MNHEY and CDR2 is SMNVEV (reference sequence).

CDR3 DNA sequence: TGTGCCTGGGGCCTTTGGGACAGGGGAAACTACGAGCAGTACTTC. This translates into CAWGLWDRGNYEQYF. V is TRBV30 and J is TRBJ2-7; TRBD1 agrees at 10 bases. The junction had 10 bases not matched to a gene; V was cut back by 5 bases and J by 3 bases. Germline V gene data show CDR1 as GTSNPN and CDR2 as SVGIG (reference sequence). This CDR3 has 15 amino acids. Together with reference TRBV30 and TRBJ2-7, the CDR3 gives the full variable domain: SQTIHQWPATLVQPVGSPLSLECTVEGTSNPNLYWYRQAAGRGLQLLFYSVGIGQISSEVPQNLSASRPQDRQFILSSKKLLLSDSGFYLCAWGLWDRGNYEQYFGPGTRLTVT.

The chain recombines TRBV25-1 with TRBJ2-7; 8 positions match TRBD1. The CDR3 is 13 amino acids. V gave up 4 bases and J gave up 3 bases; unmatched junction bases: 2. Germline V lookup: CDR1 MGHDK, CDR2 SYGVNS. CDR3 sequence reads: CASSVGQGYEQYF. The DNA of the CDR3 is TGTGCCAGCAGTGTCGGACAGGGCTACGAGCAGTACTTC.

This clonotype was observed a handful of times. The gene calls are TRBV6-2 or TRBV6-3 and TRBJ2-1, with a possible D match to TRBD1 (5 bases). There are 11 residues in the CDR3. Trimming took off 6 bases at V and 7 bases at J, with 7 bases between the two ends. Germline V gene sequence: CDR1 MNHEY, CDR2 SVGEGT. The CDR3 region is CASSRVNEQFF. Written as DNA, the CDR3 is TGTGCCAGCAGCAGGGTAAATGAGCAGTTCTTC.

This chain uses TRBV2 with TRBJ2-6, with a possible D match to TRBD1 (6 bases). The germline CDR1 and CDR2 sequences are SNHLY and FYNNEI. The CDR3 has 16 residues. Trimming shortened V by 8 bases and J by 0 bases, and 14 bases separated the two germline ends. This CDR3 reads CASRPDRDSGANVLTF. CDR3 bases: TGTGCCAGCCGCCCGGACAGAGACTCTGGGGCCAACGTCCTGACTTTC.

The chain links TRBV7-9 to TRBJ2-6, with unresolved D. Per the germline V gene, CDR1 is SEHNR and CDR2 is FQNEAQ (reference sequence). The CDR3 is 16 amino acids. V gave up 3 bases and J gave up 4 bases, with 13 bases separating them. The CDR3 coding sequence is TGTGCCAGCAGCTTCTGGACGAATCCCGGGGCCAACGTCCTGACTTTC. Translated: CASSFWTNPGANVLTF.

The CDR3 region is CASSTGQEQAFQETQYF. The CDR3 DNA sequence: TGTGCCAGTAGTACCGGACAGGAGCAAGCTTTCCAAGAGACCCAGTACTTC. The chain combines TRBV19 with TRBJ2-5; 7 nucleotides line up with TRBD1. CDR3 length: 17 residues. V shed 4 bases and J 1 base; nucleotides not matched to a gene: 12. The germline gives CDR1 LNHDA, CDR2 SQIVND (reference sequence).

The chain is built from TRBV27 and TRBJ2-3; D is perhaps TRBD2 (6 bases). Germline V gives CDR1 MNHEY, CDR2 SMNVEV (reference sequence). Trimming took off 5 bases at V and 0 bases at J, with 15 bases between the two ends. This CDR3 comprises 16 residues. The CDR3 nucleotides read TGTGCCAGCAGTACCCTCTCGGGAGCTAGCACAGATACGCAGTATTTT. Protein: CASSTLSGASTDTQYF.

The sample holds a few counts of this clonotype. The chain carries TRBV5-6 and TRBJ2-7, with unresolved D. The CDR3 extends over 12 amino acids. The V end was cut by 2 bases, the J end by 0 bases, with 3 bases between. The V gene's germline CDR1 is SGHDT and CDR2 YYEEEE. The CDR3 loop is CASSLNSYEQYF. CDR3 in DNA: TGTGCCAGCAGCTTAAACTCCTACGAGCAGTACTTC. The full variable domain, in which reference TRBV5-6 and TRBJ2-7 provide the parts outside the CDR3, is DAGVTQSPTHLIKTRGQQVTLRCSPKSGHDTVSWYQQALGQGPQFIFQYYEEEERQRGNFPDRFSGHQFPNYSSELNVNALLLGDSALYLCASSLNSYEQYFGPGTRLTVT.

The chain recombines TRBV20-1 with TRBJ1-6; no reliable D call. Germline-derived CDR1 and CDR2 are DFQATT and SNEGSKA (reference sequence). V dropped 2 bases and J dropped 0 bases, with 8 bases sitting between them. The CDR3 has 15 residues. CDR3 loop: CSARRESSYNSPLHF. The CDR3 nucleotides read TGCAGTGCTAGAAGAGAGAGCTCCTATAATTCACCCCTCCACTTT.

The CDR3 DNA is TGTGCCAGCAGTTCACGGGCGGGCGCTTTCTTT. It yields the protein CASSSRAGAFF. The rearrangement links TRBV28 to TRBJ1-1, with D hard to call. The CDR3 totals 11 residues. V shed 4 bases and J shed 11 bases, with 11 bases lying between them. Germline V gives CDR1 MDHEN, CDR2 SYDVKM.

The DNA of the CDR3 is TGCAGTGCTACGCAGCGGTACGAGCAGTACTTC. Translation gives CSATQRYEQYF. The chain couples TRBV20-1 to TRBJ2-7; TRBD2 is a possible D gene (5 bases). CDR3 length equals 11 residues. Germline lookup yields CDR1 DFQATT and CDR2 SNEGSKA (reference sequence). Deletions cut 4 bases from V and 4 bases from J, with 8 bases between.

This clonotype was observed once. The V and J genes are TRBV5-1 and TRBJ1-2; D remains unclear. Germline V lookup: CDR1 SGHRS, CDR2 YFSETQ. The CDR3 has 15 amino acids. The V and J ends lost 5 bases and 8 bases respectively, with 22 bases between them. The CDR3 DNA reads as TGCGCCAGCAGAAACGTCCAGGCACCCGTGGGAGGCTACACCTTC. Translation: CASRNVQAPVGGYTF.

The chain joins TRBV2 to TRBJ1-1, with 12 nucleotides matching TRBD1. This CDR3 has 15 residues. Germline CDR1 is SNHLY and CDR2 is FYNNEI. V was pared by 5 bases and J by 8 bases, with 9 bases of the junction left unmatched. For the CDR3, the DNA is TGTGCCAGCAGTAGAGGGACAGGGGGCGCTAGGGAAGCTTTCTTT. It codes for CASSRGTGGAREAFF.

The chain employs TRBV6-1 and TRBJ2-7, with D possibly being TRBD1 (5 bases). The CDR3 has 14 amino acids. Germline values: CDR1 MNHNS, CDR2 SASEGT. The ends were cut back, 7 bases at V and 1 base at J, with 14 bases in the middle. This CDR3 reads CASKVGAPSYEQYF. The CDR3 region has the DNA TGTGCCAGCAAAGTAGGGGCCCCGTCCTACGAGCAGTACTTC.

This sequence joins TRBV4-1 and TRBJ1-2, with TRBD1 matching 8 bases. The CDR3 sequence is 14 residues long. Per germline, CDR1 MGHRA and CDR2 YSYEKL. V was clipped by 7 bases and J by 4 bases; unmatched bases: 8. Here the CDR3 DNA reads TGCGCCAGCACTGGGACAGGACCCCGCTATGGCTACACCTTC. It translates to CASTGTGPRYGYTF.

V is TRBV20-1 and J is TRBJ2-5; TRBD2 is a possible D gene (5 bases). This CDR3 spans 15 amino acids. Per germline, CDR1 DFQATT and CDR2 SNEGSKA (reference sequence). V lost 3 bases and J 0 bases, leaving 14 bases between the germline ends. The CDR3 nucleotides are TGCAGTGCTAGCAGGCCCCGGGGAAACCAAGAGACCCAGTACTTC. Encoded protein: CSASRPRGNQETQYF.

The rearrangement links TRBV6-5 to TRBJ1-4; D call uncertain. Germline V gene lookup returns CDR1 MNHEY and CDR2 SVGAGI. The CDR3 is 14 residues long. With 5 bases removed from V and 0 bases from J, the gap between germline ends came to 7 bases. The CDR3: CASSATATNEKLFF. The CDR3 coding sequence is TGTGCCAGCAGTGCTACAGCAACTAATGAAAAACTGTTTTTT.

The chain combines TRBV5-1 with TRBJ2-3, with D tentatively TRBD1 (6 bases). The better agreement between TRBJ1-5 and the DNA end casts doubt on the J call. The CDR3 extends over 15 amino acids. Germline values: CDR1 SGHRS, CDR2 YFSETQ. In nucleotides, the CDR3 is TGCGCCAGCAGCTTTGTCACAGGGAGCACAGATACGCAGCATTTT. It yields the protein CASSFVTGSTDTQHF.

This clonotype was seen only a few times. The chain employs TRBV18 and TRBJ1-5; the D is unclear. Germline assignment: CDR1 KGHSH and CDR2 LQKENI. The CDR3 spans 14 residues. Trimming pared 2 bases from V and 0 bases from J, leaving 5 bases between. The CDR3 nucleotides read TGTGCCAGCTCACCAGAGGGTAGCAATCAGCCCCAGCATTTT. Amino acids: CASSPEGSNQPQHF.

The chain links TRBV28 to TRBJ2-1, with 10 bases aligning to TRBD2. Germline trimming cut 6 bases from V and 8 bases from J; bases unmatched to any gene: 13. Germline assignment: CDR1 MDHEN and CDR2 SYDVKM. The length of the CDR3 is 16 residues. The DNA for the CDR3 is TGTGCCAGCAGCGGTTCTAGCGGGGGCCCTTTTGATGAGCAGTTCTTC. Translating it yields CASSGSSGGPFDEQFF.